Shown below are 2 T cell receptor beta chains from a single sample sequenced in a study of T-cell reconstitution after alpha-beta-depleted transplantation in children. For TCRbeta, the library was prepared with unique molecular identifiers. TCRdb called the PCR reads again in MiXCR, with one record for every CDR3 protein. In the table there are about 580,000 distinct CDR3 sequences, under 25% of which are singletons. The source material was PBMCs, mostly from graft donor cells, sampled 360 days after TCRalphabeta/CD19-depleted stem cell transplant. These receptors all stem from a boy in the first two years of life who had a stem cell transplant for acute myeloid leukemia, so the T cells may come from the graft donor.

This clonotype was observed a few times. The genes are TRBV12-3 or TRBV12-4 and TRBJ2-3; D possibly corresponds to TRBD2 (6 bases). The CDR3 length is 15 residues. Trimming stripped 6 bases from V and 2 bases from J, with 15 bases between. This CDR3 is CASSYRDLDTDTQYF. The CDR3 region has the DNA TGTGCCAGCAGCTACCGGGACTTGGACACAGATACGCAGTATTTT.

V and J are TRBV7-9 and TRBJ1-5; D is unresolved. The CDR3 has 15 residues. Germline V gives CDR1 SEHNR, CDR2 FQNEAQ (reference sequence). Deletions cut 1 base from V and 3 bases from J, with 10 bases between. The CDR3 sequence is CASSLGPSVNQPQHF. In nucleotides, the CDR3 is TGTGCCAGCAGCTTAGGGCCGAGCGTCAATCAGCCCCAGCATTTT. Supplemented by reference TRBV7-9 and TRBJ1-5, the full variable domain reads DTGVSQNPRHKITKRGQNVTFRCDPISEHNRLYWYRQTLGQGPEFLTYFQNEAQLEKSRLLSDRFSAERPKGSFSTLEIQRTEQGDSAMYLCASSLGPSVNQPQHFGDGTRLSIL.